This T cell receptor (beta chain) was sequenced in a study of shared clonotypes between healthy human individuals. Study observations and caveats: Researchers sampled blood only, noting tissue repertoires likely differ.

Of note for this clone: Its target is unknown.

Profiled with immunoSEQ multiplex PCR; TCRdb holds only in-frame clones, not every one. The sample contains hundreds of thousands of clones, 70% to 80% of which appear only once. Germline CDR1 reads SQVTM; CDR2 reads ANQGSEA. Trimming cost V 6 bases and J 0 bases; bases outside gene matches: 6. CDR3 size: 16 residues. This clonotype originated in a woman aged 40 to 50 in good health. Some clones in this sample may be carry-over from other donors' samples. What was sequenced was PBMCs. The chain is built from TRBV29-1 and TRBJ2-1, with 12 nucleotides matching TRBD2. The CDR3 bases are TGCAGCGTCGAGGGGACTAGCGGGCTCTCCTACAATGAGCAGTTCTTC. It specifies CSVEGTSGLSYNEQFF.